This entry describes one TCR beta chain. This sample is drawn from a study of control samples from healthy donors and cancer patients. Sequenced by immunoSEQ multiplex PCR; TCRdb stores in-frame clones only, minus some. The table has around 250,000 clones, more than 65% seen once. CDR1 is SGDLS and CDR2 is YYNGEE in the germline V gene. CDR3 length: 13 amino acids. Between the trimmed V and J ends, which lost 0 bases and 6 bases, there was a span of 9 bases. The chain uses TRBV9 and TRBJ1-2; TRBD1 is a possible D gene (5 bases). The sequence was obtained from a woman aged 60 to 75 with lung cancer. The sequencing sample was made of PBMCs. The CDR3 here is CASSVDLGDGYTF. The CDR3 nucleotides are TGTGCCAGCAGCGTAGACTTGGGGGATGGCTACACCTTC.